The following is a T cell receptor (beta chain) sequence with its context. What it binds is not known. The sample is drawn from a study of Graves' ophthalmopathy and Graves' hyperthyroidism. Transcripts of RNA were the source for amplifying TCR beta CDR3 regions. The authors performed first-round RT-PCR with HTBI primers and then a second-round multiplex PCR. TCRdb re-called the multiplex PCR reads with MiXCR, one entry per CDR3 protein. The profile covers some 350,000 distinct CDR3 sequences, with approximately 18% appearing a single time and 2% to 3% taken by the ten largest. In this cohort, patients with other autoimmune diseases, uncontrolled infections, pregnancy or lactation were excluded. CDR1 and CDR2 (germline): MNHEY, SVGEGT. The CDR3 has 18 residues. Trimming left V 6 bases short and J 4 bases short, with 27 bases between. The study's findings and limits: A model built from 13 signatures distinguished ophthalmopathy from stable hyperthyroidism with about 86% sensitivity and about 80% specificity.

Sequences were obtained from peripheral blood. This TCR was sampled from an adult woman with stable Graves' hyperthyroidism. The chain has TRBV6-2 or TRBV6-3 and TRBJ1-2, with D unclear. The CDR3 region is CASRPALRNGPYLYGYTF. The CDR3 DNA sequence: TGTGCCAGCAGGCCCGCCCTAAGAAACGGGCCGTATCTCTATGGCTACACCTTC.